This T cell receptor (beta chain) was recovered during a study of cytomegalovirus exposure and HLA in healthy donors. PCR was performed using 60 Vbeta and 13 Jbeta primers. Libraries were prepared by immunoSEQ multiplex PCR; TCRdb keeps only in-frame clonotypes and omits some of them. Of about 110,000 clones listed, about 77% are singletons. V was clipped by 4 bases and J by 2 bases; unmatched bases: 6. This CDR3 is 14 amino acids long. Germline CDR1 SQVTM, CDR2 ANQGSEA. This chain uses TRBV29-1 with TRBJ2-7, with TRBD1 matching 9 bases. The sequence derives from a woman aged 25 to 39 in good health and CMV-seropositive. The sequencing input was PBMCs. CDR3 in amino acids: CSVGDRVGTYEQYF. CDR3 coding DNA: TGCAGCGTTGGGGACAGGGTAGGGACCTACGAGCAGTACTTC.